These 14 T cell receptor beta chains came from one sample sequenced in a study of T-cell reconstitution after alpha-beta-depleted transplantation in children. Unique molecular identifiers were incorporated during preparation of the TCRbeta library. TCRdb used MiXCR to reprocess the PCR reads, holding one entry per CDR3 protein. The table has roughly 300,000 distinct CDR3 sequences, under 14% seen once; the top ten hold around 22%. The specimen was peripheral blood, collected 180 days after TCRalphabeta/CD19-depleted stem cell transplant. These receptors were taken from a male patient aged 2 to 9 who had a stem cell transplant for chronic granulomatous disease, so the T cells may come from the graft donor.

This clonotype was seen repeatedly, ten times or more. The chain has TRBV5-5 and TRBJ2-7; 11 bases match TRBD2. Per germline, CDR1 SGHKS and CDR2 YYEKEE (reference sequence). V shed 1 base, J shed 5 bases, and the junction held 5 bases outside the gene matches. The CDR3 sequence is 15 residues long. The CDR3 region is CASSLFLTSGNEQYF. CDR3 DNA sequence: TGTGCCAGCAGCTTGTTTTTGACTAGCGGGAACGAGCAGTACTTC.

The chain joins TRBV25-1 to TRBJ2-3; tentatively, D is TRBD2 (5 bases). Deletions cut 6 bases from V and 3 bases from J, with 10 bases between. Germline CDR1 reads MGHDK; CDR2 reads SYGVNS. The length of the CDR3 is 13 residues. The CDR3 sequence: CASSRPGTDTQYF. Here the CDR3 DNA reads TGTGCCAGCAGCAGGCCGGGGACAGATACGCAGTATTTT.

In regard to this clonotype: A much larger clone sits a single nucleotide away, making a read error possible. The chain joins TRBV9 to TRBJ2-7; either TRBD1 or TRBD2 may supply D (5 bases each). The CDR3 has 14 amino acids. Germline V gives CDR1 SGDLS, CDR2 YYNGEE. The CDR3 DNA reads TGTGCCAACAGCATCAGGGACGGCTCCTACGAGCAGTACTTC. Translating gives CANSIRDGSYEQYF.

Ten or more counts support this clonotype. The V and J genes are TRBV29-1 and TRBJ1-1, with D possibly being TRBD1 (6 bases). The CDR3 sequence is 12 residues long. Germline V lookup: CDR1 SQVTM, CDR2 ANQGSEA. V gave up 4 bases and J gave up 2 bases, with 8 bases separating them. The CDR3 DNA sequence: TGCAGCGTTGGGACAGCAAACACTGAAGCTTTCTTT. Translation gives CSVGTANTEAFF.

This clonotype was detected many times. The chain uses TRBV11-2 and TRBJ2-3; 8 bases align to TRBD1. J lost 2 bases, V lost 3 bases, and 13 bases had no gene match. The germline V gene encodes CDR1 SGHAT and CDR2 FQNNGV. The CDR3 contains 18 residues. The CDR3 sequence: CASSFPLRQGTSTDTQYF. CDR3 in DNA: TGTGCCAGCAGCTTTCCCCTTAGACAGGGGACTTCCACAGATACGCAGTATTTT.

This clonotype was recorded many times. The CDR3 DNA sequence: TGTGCCATCAGTGAAGCGAGTAGCGGGAGCGAGACCCAGTACTTC. Protein: CAISEASSGSETQYF. The chain joins TRBV10-3 to TRBJ2-5; 9 bases are a match to TRBD2. Per germline, CDR1 ENHRY and CDR2 SYGVKD. The ends lost 3 bases at V and 5 bases at J; junction bases unmatched: 7. CDR3 length equals 15 residues.

This clonotype was counted at least ten times. The J gene is TRBJ1-1, the V gene TRBV6-5; no clear D. The CDR3 length is 14 residues. The germline CDR1 and CDR2 sequences are MNHEY and SVGAGI. Trimming removed 6 bases from V and 4 bases from J, with 15 bases in between. The CDR3 reads CASSSPRRFTEAFF. CDR3 DNA sequence: TGTGCCAGCAGCTCCCCGAGGAGGTTCACTGAAGCTTTCTTT.

The table lists this clonotype with many counts. J is TRBJ1-1 and V is TRBV29-1; TRBD1 matches 7 bases. With 5 bases clipped from V and 1 base from J, the junction kept 10 bases outside the gene matches. The CDR3 is 15 residues long. Looked up from germline, CDR1 is SQVTM and CDR2 is ANQGSEA. DNA for the CDR3: TGCAGCGTTCAATACAGGGGCCTTAAGAACACTGAAGCTTTCTTT. Protein: CSVQYRGLKNTEAFF.

At least ten counts were recorded for this clonotype. The chain recombines TRBV7-8 with TRBJ2-7, with D tentatively TRBD2 (6 bases). This CDR3 contains 16 residues. V gave up 5 bases and J gave up 4 bases, with 21 bases separating them. The V gene's germline CDR1 is SGHVS and CDR2 FQNEAQ. The CDR3 bases are TGTGCCAGCAGCCCTCGCCCGGGGATCGGAGGGTACGAGCAGTACTTC. Its protein is CASSPRPGIGGYEQYF.

At least ten counts were recorded for this clonotype. This chain links TRBV7-2 with TRBJ1-1; no definite D call. Trimming pared 5 bases from V and 9 bases from J, leaving 16 bases between. Per germline, CDR1 SGHTA and CDR2 FQGNSA. This CDR3 spans 13 amino acids. The CDR3 sequence is CASSQRAELQAFF. The CDR3 region has the DNA TGTGCCAGCAGCCAGAGGGCGGAACTCCAAGCTTTCTTT. The full variable domain, in which reference TRBV7-2 and TRBJ1-1 provide the parts outside the CDR3, is GAGVSQSPSNKVTEKGKDVELRCDPISGHTALYWYRQSLGQGLEFLIYFQGNSAPDKSGLPSDRFSAERTGGSVSTLTIQRTQQEDSAVYLCASSQRAELQAFFGQGTRLTVV.

This clonotype was seen repeatedly, ten times or more. The chain couples TRBV5-1 to TRBJ2-4; TRBD2 matches at 14 bases. CDR1 and CDR2 from the germline V gene are SGHRS and YFSETQ. The ends lost 6 bases at V and 0 bases at J; junction bases unmatched: 11. CDR3 length: 19 amino acids. The CDR3 sequence: CASTTGLAGAPEAKNIQYF. CDR3 nucleotides: TGCGCCAGCACCACGGGACTAGCGGGGGCCCCCGAAGCCAAAAACATTCAGTACTTC. Full variable domain (outside the CDR3, taken from reference TRBV5-1 and TRBJ2-4): KAGVTQTPRYLIKTRGQQVTLSCSPISGHRSVSWYQQTPGQGLQFLFEYFSETQRNKGNFPGRFSGRQFSNSRSEMNVSTLELGDSALYLCASTTGLAGAPEAKNIQYFGAGTRLSVL.

This clonotype has at least ten counts. The rearrangement uses TRBV5-1 and TRBJ2-1; 7 bases are shared with TRBD2. The junction had 2 bases not matched to a gene; V was cut back by 0 bases and J by 2 bases. The germline CDR1 and CDR2 sequences are SGHRS and YFSETQ. The CDR3 totals 15 residues. CDR3 region: CASSLVRGAYNEQFF. Here the CDR3 DNA reads TGCGCCAGCAGCTTGGTTCGGGGGGCCTACAATGAGCAGTTCTTC.

This clonotype was counted many times. The rearrangement links TRBV20-1 to TRBJ2-1; TRBD2 agrees at 11 bases. The CDR3 consists of 15 residues. In germline, CDR1 is DFQATT, CDR2 SNEGSKA (reference sequence). The V segment lost 6 bases and the J segment 4 bases; nucleotides outside the gene matches: 8. CDR3 in amino acids: CSAQTSGISYNEQFF. CDR3 nucleotides: TGCAGTGCACAGACTAGCGGGATAAGTTACAATGAGCAGTTCTTC.

This clonotype was observed a handful of times. The chain couples TRBV2 to TRBJ1-6; TRBD1 is a possible D gene (5 bases). CDR1 SNHLY and CDR2 FYNNEI come from the germline V gene. This CDR3 spans 15 amino acids. The V end was cut by 2 bases, the J end by 6 bases, with 11 bases between. The CDR3, as DNA: TGTGCCAGCAGTGAACGTGGTGGGGGTAATTCACCCCTCCACTTT. Translated, it gives CASSERGGGNSPLHF.